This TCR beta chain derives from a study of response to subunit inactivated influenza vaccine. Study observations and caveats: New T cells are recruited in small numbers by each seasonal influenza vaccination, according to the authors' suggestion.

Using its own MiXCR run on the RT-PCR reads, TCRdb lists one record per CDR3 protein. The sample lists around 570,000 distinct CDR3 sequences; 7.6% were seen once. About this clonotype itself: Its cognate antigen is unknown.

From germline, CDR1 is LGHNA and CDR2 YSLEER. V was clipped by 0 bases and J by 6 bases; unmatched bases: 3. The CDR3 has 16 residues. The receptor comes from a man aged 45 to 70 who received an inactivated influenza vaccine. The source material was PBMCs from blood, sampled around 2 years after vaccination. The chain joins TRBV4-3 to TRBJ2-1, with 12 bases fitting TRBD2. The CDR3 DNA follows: TGCGCCAGCAGCCAAGAATGGACTAGCGGGGCCAATGAGCAGTTCTTC. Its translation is CASSQEWTSGANEQFF.